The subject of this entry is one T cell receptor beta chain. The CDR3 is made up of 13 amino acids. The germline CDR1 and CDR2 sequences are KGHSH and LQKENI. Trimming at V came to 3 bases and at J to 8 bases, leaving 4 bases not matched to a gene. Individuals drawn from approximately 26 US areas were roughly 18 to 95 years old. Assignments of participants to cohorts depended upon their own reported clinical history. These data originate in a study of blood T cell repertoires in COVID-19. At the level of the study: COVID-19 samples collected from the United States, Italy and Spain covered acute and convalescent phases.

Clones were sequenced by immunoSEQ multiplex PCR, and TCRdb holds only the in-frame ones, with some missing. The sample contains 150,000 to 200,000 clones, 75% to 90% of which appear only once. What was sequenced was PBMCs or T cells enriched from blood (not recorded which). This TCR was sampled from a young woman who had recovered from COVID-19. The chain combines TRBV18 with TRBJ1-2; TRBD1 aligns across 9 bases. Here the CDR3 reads CASSPIQGAGYTF. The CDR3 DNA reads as TGTGCCAGCTCACCTATACAGGGGGCGGGCTACACCTTC.